The rows below give T cell receptor beta chains drawn from one sample of a study of T cells in Graves' hyperthyroidism and ophthalmopathy. TCRdb reanalysed the multiplex PCR reads using MiXCR and keeps one entry per CDR3 protein. The sample carries roughly 500,000 distinct CDR3 sequences, under 60% recorded once. The sequencing sample was made of peripheral blood or thyroid tissue (not recorded which). Source of these receptors: an adult woman with Graves' disease, either hyperthyroidism or ophthalmopathy (not recorded which). CDR3s include the opening cysteine and the closing phenylalanine or tryptophan. Each record gives: J gene, clone size, D gene, V gene, CDR3 protein, CDR3 DNA. The D gene is left open where the match is weak. Part of the rows lack a size; the others show once, few, many or a class for expanded clones.

TRBJ1-3 . TRBD1 TRBV7-2 CASSLVGTGISGNTIYF TGTGCCAGCAGCTTAGTTGGGACAGGGATCTCTGGAAACACCATATATTTT
TRBJ2-7 many . TRBV7-2 CASTRRGLEQYF TGTGCCAGCACCAGAAGGGGCCTCGAGCAGTACTTC
TRBJ1-1 . . TRBV19 CASFGPDEAFF TGTGCCAGTTTCGGTCCCGATGAAGCTTTCTTT
TRBJ1-4 . . TRBV9 CASSLSSATNEKLFF TGTGCCAGCAGCCTATCTTCTGCAACTAATGAAAAACTGTTTTTT
TRBJ1-2 many . TRBV7-9 CASSLRQYGYTF TGTGCCAGCAGCTTACGACAATATGGCTACACCTTC
TRBJ1-2 many TRBD1 TRBV6-1 CASSRDSFNYGYTF TGTGCCAGCAGTCGGGACAGCTTCAACTATGGCTACACCTTC
TRBJ2-3 few . TRBV10-2 CASSEQGDTQYF TGCGCCAGCAGTGAGCAGGGAGATACGCAGTATTTT
TRBJ2-3 . . TRBV20-1 CSASWWRRSTDTQYF TGCAGTGCTAGCTGGTGGAGACGAAGCACAGATACGCAGTATTTT
TRBJ2-7 . TRBD1 TRBV7-9 CASSTTGTESSYEQYF TGTGCCAGCAGCACAACCGGGACAGAGAGCTCCTACGAGCAGTACTTC
TRBJ1-2 many . TRBV4-1 CASSHQPGTRNYGYTF TGCGCCAGCAGCCATCAGCCCGGGACGAGGAACTATGGCTACACCTTC
TRBJ2-5 . TRBD2 TRBV3-1 CASSLQRGDWQETQYF TGTGCCAGCAGTCTTCAACGGGGGGACTGGCAAGAGACCCAGTACTTC
TRBJ1-3 . . TRBV4-1 CASSQGVFSGNTIYF TGCGCCAGCAGCCAAGGGGTCTTCTCTGGAAACACCATATATTTT
TRBJ1-1 many TRBD1 TRBV19 CASSPDRVQGPGRAEAFF TGTGCCAGTAGCCCAGACAGGGTTCAGGGTCCGGGGAGGGCTGAAGCTTTCTTT
TRBJ2-5 . TRBD2 TRBV25-1 CASSNLAGAETQYF TGTGCCAGCAGCAATCTAGCGGGAGCGGAGACCCAGTACTTC
TRBJ2-2 . . TRBV5-1 CASSLRRETGELFF TGCGCCAGCAGCTTGCGGAGGGAAACCGGGGAGCTGTTTTTT
TRBJ2-7 . . TRBV20-1 CSASDPEQYF TGCAGTGCTAGTGATCCCGAGCAGTACTTC
TRBJ1-6 once . TRBV6-5 CASGVQGNSPLHF TGTGCCAGCGGAGTACAGGGTAATTCACCCCTCCACTTT
TRBJ2-7 . TRBD1 TRBV7-9 CASSLGDRGLGEQYF TGTGCCAGCAGCTTGGGGGACAGGGGGCTGGGGGAGCAGTACTTC
TRBJ2-5 . TRBD1 TRBV6-1 CASSEQGMMETQYF TGTGCCAGCAGCGAACAGGGGATGATGGAGACCCAGTACTTC
TRBJ2-2 . . TRBV29-1 CSVGTVSGELFF TGCAGCGTTGGGACAGTCAGCGGGGAGCTGTTTTTT
TRBJ2-7 . TRBD1 TRBV12-3/TRBV12-4 CASSFGTEGYEQYF TGTGCCAGCAGCTTCGGGACAGAAGGCTACGAGCAGTACTTC
TRBJ2-7 . . TRBV4-1 CAGGWETGTYEQYF TGCGCCGGCGGGTGGGAGACAGGTACCTACGAGCAGTACTTC
TRBJ1-6 many TRBD1 TRBV18 CASSPQQGANSPLHF TGTGCCAGCTCACCTCAACAGGGGGCAAATTCACCCCTCCACTTT
TRBJ2-7 few TRBD2 TRBV7-9 CASSARLAGGPGSYEQYF TGTGCCAGCAGCGCCCGACTAGCGGGAGGGCCGGGAAGCTACGAGCAGTACTTC
TRBJ2-5 . TRBD1 TRBV9 CASSVGSGGERYF TGTGCCAGCAGCGTAGGTTCAGGGGGCGAGCGGTACTTC
TRBJ2-5 . TRBD1 TRBV10-3 CATGPGGETQYF TGTGCCACAGGCCCAGGGGGAGAGACCCAGTACTTC
TRBJ1-2 . . TRBV7-8 CASSLGGGGNTF TGTGCCAGCAGCTTAGGGGGCGGGGGAAACACCTTC
TRBJ2-5 . . TRBV10-1 CASSESGGTKETQYF TGCGCCAGCAGTGAGTCGGGAGGCACAAAAGAGACCCAGTACTTC
TRBJ2-5 . TRBD2 TRBV15 CATGRLAGEETQYF TGTGCCACCGGTAGACTAGCGGGAGAAGAGACCCAGTACTTC